This TCR beta chain was recovered during a study of monozygotic twins with cystic fibrosis. Findings and caveats of the study: J usage was most co-twin-similar in 8 of 16 pairs, V in 13. Unrelated CF individuals shared fewer identical clonotypes than monozygotic CF twins. The repertoire was suggested to be naive-dominated, clonality median about 0.009.

This CDR3 spans 17 amino acids. The germline V gene encodes CDR1 LGHNA and CDR2 YNFKEQ. V was trimmed by 0 bases and J by 4 bases, leaving 13 bases between them. A word on this clone: Its antigen is currently unknown.

Assay: immunoSEQ multiplex PCR; the TCRdb copy retains only in-frame clones and omits some. The table has over 15,000 clones, around 97% seen once. The V and J genes are TRBV4-2 and TRBJ1-6; D gene ambiguous. The source material was blood. The receptor was isolated from a woman in her 30s with cystic fibrosis. Here the CDR3 reads CASSQDIGWGYNSPLHF. The CDR3 nucleotides are TGTGCCAGCAGCCAAGATATCGGATGGGGTTATAATTCACCCCTCCACTTT.